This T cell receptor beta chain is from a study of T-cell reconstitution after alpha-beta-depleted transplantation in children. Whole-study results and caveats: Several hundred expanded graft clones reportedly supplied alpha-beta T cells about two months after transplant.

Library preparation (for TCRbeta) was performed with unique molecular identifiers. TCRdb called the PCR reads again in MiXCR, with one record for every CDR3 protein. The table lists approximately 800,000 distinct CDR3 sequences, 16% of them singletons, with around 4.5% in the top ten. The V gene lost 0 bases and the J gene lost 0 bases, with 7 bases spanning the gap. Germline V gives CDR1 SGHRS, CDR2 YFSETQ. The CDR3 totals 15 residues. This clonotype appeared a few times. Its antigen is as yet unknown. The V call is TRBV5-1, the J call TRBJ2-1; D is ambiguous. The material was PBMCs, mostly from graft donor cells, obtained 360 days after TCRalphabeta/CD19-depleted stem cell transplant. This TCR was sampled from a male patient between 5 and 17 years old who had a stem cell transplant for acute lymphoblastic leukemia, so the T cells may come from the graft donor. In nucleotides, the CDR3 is TGCGCCAGCAGCTTGGGGTGGAACTCCTACAATGAGCAGTTCTTC. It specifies CASSLGWNSYNEQFF. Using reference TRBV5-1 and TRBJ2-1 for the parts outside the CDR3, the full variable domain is KAGVTQTPRYLIKTRGQQVTLSCSPISGHRSVSWYQQTPGQGLQFLFEYFSETQRNKGNFPGRFSGRQFSNSRSEMNVSTLELGDSALYLCASSLGWNSYNEQFFGPGTRLTVL.